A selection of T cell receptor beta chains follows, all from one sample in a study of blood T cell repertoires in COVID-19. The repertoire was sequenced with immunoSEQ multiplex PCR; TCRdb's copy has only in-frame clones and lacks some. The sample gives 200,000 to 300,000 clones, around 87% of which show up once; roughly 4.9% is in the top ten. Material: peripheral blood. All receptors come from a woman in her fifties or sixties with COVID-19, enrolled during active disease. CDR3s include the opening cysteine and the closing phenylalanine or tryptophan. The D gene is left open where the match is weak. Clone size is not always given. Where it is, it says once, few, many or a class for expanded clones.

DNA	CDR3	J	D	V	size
TGCGCCAGCAGCTCGCAGGCGGGGACCCCAAGCTACGAGCAGTACTTC	CASSSQAGTPSYEQYF	TRBJ2-7	-	TRBV4-3	-
TGTGCCAGCAGCCTCGGGACAGTTGAAGCTTTCTTT	CASSLGTVEAFF	TRBJ1-1	TRBD1	TRBV11-2	-
TGTGCCAGCAGTTTATCGACAGGCTATTATGGCTACACCTTC	CASSLSTGYYGYTF	TRBJ1-2	-	TRBV27	-
TGTGCCAGCAGTGTGGTTGCGGGGCCCCTTAACACCGGGGAGCTGTTTTTT	CASSVVAGPLNTGELFF	TRBJ2-2	-	TRBV6-4	-
TGTGCCAGCAGTCAATACGGGGCTACAGGGAACGAGCAGTACTTC	CASSQYGATGNEQYF	TRBJ2-7	-	TRBV6-5	-
TGTGCCAGCAGCCCGACAGGGACCAGCGGGCCCCAGCATTTT	CASSPTGTSGPQHF	TRBJ1-5	TRBD1	TRBV28	many
TGTGCCATCAGGACAGGGGGCCCTGAAGCTTTCTTT	CAIRTGGPEAFF	TRBJ1-1	TRBD1	TRBV10-3	-
TGTGCCAGCAGACCGGAGGTAGCCAAAAACATTCAGTACTTC	CASRPEVAKNIQYF	TRBJ2-4	-	TRBV6-5	-
TGTGCCAGCAGCGCCGGGCCGTCGGGACTACTGAGCTCCTACAATGAGCAGTTCTTC	CASSAGPSGLLSSYNEQFF	TRBJ2-1	TRBD2	TRBV7-3	-
TGTGCCAGCAGTCCCCTAGCGGGCGGAAGCACAGATACGCAGTATTTT	CASSPLAGGSTDTQYF	TRBJ2-3	TRBD2	TRBV25-1	-
TGTGCCAGCTCACTCGGGACAGACGCTGGAAACACCATATATTTT	CASSLGTDAGNTIYF	TRBJ1-3	TRBD1	TRBV18	-
TGCAGCGTGTACCGGGACAGCTCCTACGAGCAGTACTTC	CSVYRDSSYEQYF	TRBJ2-7	TRBD1	TRBV29-1	once
TGTGCCAGCATAAGTCAGGGGGGAAAACTGTTTTTT	CASISQGGKLFF	TRBJ1-4	TRBD1	TRBV6-5	-
TGTGCCAGCAGAGAGACACACTATAATTCACCCCTCCACTTT	CASRETHYNSPLHF	TRBJ1-6	-	TRBV2	-
TGTGCCAGCAGAAGGCAGGGGGGCTACGAGCAGTACTTC	CASRRQGGYEQYF	TRBJ2-7	-	TRBV7-2	-
TGTGCCAGCAGTTACTACAGGGAGACCCAGTACTTC	CASSYYRETQYF	TRBJ2-5	-	TRBV6-6	-
TGTGCCAGTAGGCCACGGCGGAATAGCAATCAGCCCCAGCATTTT	CASRPRRNSNQPQHF	TRBJ1-5	-	TRBV19	-
TGCGCCAGCAGCTTGGGGCCGGGTGGTGAGCAGTACTTC	CASSLGPGGEQYF	TRBJ2-7	-	TRBV5-1	-
TGTGCCAGCAGTGAATTCCGGGGGTCCGCCTACGAGCAGTACTTC	CASSEFRGSAYEQYF	TRBJ2-7	-	TRBV25-1	-
TGTGCCAGCAGCGCGGGACTAGCGTCCCACAATGAGCAGTTCTTC	CASSAGLASHNEQFF	TRBJ2-1	TRBD2	TRBV5-5	-
TGTGCCAGCAGCCCCCACAGGGGGCCCTTTCCCGAGCAGTACTTC	CASSPHRGPFPEQYF	TRBJ2-7	TRBD1	TRBV7-8	-
TGCGCCAGCAGCTTGACGGACATCCGGACTGAAGCTTTCTTT	CASSLTDIRTEAFF	TRBJ1-1	-	TRBV5-1	-
TGTGCCAGCACCCCTCGGGGCGGGAGGAACAATGAGCAGTTCTTC	CASTPRGGRNNEQFF	TRBJ2-1	TRBD2	TRBV9	-
TGTGCCAGCACAATACAGGCGGGGGGATATCAGCCCCAGCATTTT	CASTIQAGGYQPQHF	TRBJ1-5	-	TRBV28	-
TGTGCCAGCAGTGAAGCAGGTGGGCCTCCTCGTTATGGCTACACCTTC	CASSEAGGPPRYGYTF	TRBJ1-2	-	TRBV6-1	once
TGCGCCAGCAGCCAAGCCGGGGGCGAGCAGTACTTC	CASSQAGGEQYF	TRBJ2-7	-	TRBV4-1	-
TGTGCCAGCTCACCACCGAGCGGGGACCGATACGAGCAGTACTTC	CASSPPSGDRYEQYF	TRBJ2-7	TRBD2	TRBV18	-
TGTGCCAGCAGTTTAAGGGGAAATTCACCCCTCCACTTT	CASSLRGNSPLHF	TRBJ1-6	-	TRBV27	-